This note documents a single T cell receptor (beta chain) sequence. The antigen is not known. These data are taken from a study of T cells in tuberculosis. Study-wide context: The T cells targeted glucose monomycolate, a mycobacterial lipid, via CD1B. A South African cohort included IGRA-negative adolescents, latently infected IGRA-positive adolescents and adults with active tuberculosis. Study results and limitations: Active tuberculosis TCR-alpha repertoires lay closer to GMM-specific TCRs than IGRA-negative controls, suggesting clonal expansion.

Data came from immunoSEQ multiplex PCR; TCRdb stores just in-frame clones and leaves some out. The sample holds around 38,000 clones, about 95% seen once. Germline V gives CDR1 MNHNS, CDR2 SASEGT. CDR3 length: 15 residues. J lost 4 bases, V lost 1 base, and 3 bases had no gene match. The sequenced material came from PBMCs. This receptor was identified in a donor aged 10 to 29 with latent tuberculosis or without tuberculosis infection. This chain connects TRBV6-1 to TRBJ2-2; 7 bases map to TRBD2. The CDR3 protein is CASSEGGGGTGELFF. The CDR3 bases are TGTGCCAGCAGTGAAGGGGGGGGAGGCACCGGGGAGCTGTTTTTT.